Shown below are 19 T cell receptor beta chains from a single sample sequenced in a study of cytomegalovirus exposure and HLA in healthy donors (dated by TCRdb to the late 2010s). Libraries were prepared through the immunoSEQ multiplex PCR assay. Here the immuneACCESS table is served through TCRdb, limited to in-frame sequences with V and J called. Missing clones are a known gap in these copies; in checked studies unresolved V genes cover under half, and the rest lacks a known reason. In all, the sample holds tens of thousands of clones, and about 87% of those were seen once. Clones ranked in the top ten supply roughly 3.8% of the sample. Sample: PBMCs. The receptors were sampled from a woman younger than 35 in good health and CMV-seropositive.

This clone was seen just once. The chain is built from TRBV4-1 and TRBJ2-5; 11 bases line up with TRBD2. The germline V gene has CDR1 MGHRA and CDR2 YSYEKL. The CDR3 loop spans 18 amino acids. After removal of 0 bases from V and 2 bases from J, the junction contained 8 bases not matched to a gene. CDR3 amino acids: CASSQESIAGGRQETQYF. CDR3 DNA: TGCGCCAGCAGCCAAGAGTCGATAGCGGGAGGGCGACAAGAGACCCAGTACTTC.

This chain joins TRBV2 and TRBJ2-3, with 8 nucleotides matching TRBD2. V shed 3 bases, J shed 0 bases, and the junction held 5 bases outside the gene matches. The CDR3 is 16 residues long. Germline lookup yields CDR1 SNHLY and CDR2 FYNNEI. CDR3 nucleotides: TGTGCCAGCAGTGATCATAGCGGGGCAAGCACAGATACGCAGTATTTT. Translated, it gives CASSDHSGASTDTQYF.

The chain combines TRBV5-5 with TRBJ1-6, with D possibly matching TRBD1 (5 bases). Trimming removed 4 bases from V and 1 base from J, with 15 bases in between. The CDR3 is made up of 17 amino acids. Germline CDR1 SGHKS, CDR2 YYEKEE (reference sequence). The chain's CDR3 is CASSPRQRESYNSPLHF. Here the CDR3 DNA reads TGTGCCAGCAGCCCCCGACAGCGCGAATCCTATAATTCACCCCTCCACTTT.

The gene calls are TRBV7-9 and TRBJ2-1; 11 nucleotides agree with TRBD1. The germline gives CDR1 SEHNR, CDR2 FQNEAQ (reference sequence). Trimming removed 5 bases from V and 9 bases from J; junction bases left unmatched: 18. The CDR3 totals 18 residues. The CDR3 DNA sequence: TGTGCCAGCAGCCCACCCTCCGGACAGGGGGCGAAGTCCGGTGAGCAGTTCTTC. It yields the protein CASSPPSGQGAKSGEQFF.

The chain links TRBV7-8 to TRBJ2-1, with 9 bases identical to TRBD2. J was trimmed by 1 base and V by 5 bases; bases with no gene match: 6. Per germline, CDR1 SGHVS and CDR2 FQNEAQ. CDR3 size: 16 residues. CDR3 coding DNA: TGTGCCAGCAGCCGCACGACTAGCGGATCCTACAATGAGCAGTTCTTC. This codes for CASSRTTSGSYNEQFF.

As DNA, the CDR3 is TGTGCCAGTAGTATAGTTACACAGGCTAGCAATCAGCCCCAGCATTTT. Its protein product is CASSIVTQASNQPQHF. V is TRBV19 and J is TRBJ1-5; weak D call: TRBD1 (5 bases). The germline V gene has CDR1 LNHDA and CDR2 SQIVND (reference sequence). Deletions cut 1 base from V and 0 bases from J, with 10 bases between. The CDR3 consists of 16 residues.

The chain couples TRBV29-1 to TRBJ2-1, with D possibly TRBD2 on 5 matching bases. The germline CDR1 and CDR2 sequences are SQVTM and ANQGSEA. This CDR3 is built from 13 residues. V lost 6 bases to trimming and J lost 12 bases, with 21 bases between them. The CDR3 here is CSVMIGRQGGQFF. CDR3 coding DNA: TGCAGCGTGATGATTGGAAGACAAGGAGGGCAGTTCTTC.

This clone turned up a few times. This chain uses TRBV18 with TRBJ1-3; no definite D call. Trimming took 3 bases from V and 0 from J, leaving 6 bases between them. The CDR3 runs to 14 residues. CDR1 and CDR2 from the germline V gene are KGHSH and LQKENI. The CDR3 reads CASSPGNSGNTIYF. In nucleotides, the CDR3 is TGTGCCAGCTCACCGGGCAACTCTGGAAACACCATATATTTT.

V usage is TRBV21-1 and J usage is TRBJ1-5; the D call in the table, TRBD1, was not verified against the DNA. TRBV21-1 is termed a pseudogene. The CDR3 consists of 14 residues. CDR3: CASSKRRQQGPQHF. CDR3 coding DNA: TGTGCCAGCAGCAAAAGGAGACAGCAAGGGCCCCAGCATTTT.

CDR3 DNA sequence: TGTGCCAGCAGCTCTACCGGGGCTAGCGGGTACCTTTACAATGAGCAGTTCTTC. Translating it yields CASSSTGASGYLYNEQFF. The chain couples TRBV9 to TRBJ2-1, with 8 bases aligning to TRBD2. In germline, CDR1 is SGDLS, CDR2 YYNGEE. Trimming removed 4 bases from V and 4 bases from J; junction bases left unmatched: 16. CDR3 size: 18 residues.

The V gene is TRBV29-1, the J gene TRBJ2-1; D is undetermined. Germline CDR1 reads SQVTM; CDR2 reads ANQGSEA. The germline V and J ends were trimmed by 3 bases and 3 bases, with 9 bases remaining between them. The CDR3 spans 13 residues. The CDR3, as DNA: TGCAGCGTTGATAGAGTCAACTACAATGAGCAGTTCTTC. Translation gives CSVDRVNYNEQFF.

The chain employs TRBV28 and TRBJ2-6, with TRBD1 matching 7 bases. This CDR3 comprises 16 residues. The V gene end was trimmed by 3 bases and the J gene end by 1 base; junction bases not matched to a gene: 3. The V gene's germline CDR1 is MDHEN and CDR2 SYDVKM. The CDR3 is CASSLGQISGANVLTF. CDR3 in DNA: TGTGCCAGCAGTTTGGGACAGATTTCTGGGGCCAACGTCCTGACTTTC. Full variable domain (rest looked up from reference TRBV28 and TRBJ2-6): DVKVTQSSRYLVKRTGEKVFLECVQDMDHENMFWYRQDPGLGLRLIYFSYDVKMKEKGDIPEGYSVSREKKERFSLILESASTNQTSMYLCASSLGQISGANVLTFGAGSRLTVL.

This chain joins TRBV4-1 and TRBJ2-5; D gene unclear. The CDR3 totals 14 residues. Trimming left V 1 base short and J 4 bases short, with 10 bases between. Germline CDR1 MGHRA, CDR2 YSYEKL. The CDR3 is CASSQVGDSETQYF. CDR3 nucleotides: TGCGCCAGCAGCCAAGTAGGAGATTCAGAGACCCAGTACTTC.

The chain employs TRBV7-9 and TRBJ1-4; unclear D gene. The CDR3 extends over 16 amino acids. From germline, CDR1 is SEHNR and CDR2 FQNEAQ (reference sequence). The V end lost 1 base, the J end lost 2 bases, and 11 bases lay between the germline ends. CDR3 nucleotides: TGTGCCAGCAGCTTAGATGCGACGGGGACTAATGAAAAACTGTTTTTT. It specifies CASSLDATGTNEKLFF.

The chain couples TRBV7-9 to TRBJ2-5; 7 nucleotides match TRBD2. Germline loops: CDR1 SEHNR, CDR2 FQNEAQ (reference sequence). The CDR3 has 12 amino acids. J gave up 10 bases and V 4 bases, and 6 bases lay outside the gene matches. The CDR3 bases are TGTGCCAGCAGCTCCGAGGGGAGGGGCCAGTACTTC. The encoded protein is CASSSEGRGQYF.

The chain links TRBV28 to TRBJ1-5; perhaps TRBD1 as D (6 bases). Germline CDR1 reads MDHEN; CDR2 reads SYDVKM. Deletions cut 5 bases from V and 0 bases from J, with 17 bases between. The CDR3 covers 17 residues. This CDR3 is CASSAMGQIYSNQPQHF. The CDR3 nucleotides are TGTGCCAGCAGTGCGATGGGACAAATATATAGCAATCAGCCCCAGCATTTT.

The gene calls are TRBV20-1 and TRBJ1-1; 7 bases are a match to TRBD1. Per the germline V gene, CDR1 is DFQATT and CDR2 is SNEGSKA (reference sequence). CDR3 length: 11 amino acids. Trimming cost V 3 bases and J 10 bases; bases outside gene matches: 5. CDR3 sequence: CSARDQGVAFF. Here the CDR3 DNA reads TGCAGTGCTAGGGATCAGGGGGTAGCTTTCTTT.

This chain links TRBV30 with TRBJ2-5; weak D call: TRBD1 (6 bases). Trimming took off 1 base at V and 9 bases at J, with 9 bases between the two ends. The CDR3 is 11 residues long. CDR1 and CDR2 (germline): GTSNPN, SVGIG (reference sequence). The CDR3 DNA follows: TGTGCCTGGAGTGGGGGGCAGGCCCAGTACTTC. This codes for CAWSGGQAQYF.

The CDR3 nucleotides are TGTGCCAGCTCAACGACAGAAGATACGCAGTATTTT. This translates into CASSTTEDTQYF. This chain joins TRBV18 and TRBJ2-3; D might be TRBD1 (5 bases). Per germline, CDR1 KGHSH and CDR2 LQKENI. CDR3 size: 12 residues. The V and J ends lost 5 bases and 5 bases respectively, with 8 bases between them.